This T cell receptor beta chain was obtained from a study of post-analysis software for immune sequencing data. Study findings and constraints: TRBV5-6, TRBV5-1 and TRBV20-1 belonged to a set of a few TRBV segments that were more frequent in patients than controls.

Included in the TCR beta cDNA libraries were unique molecular identifiers. TCRdb re-called the PCR reads through MiXCR, storing one row per CDR3 protein. The profile covers roughly 580,000 distinct CDR3 sequences, with around 47% appearing a single time and 1.5% to 2% taken by the ten largest. On this clonotype itself: Antigen unknown.

The CDR3 is 14 residues long. V lost 3 bases and J 4 bases, leaving 12 bases between the germline ends. Germline CDR1 is SGHRS and CDR2 is YFSETQ. This clonotype originated in a girl between 5 and 17 years old with multiple sclerosis. Sequencing input: blood. The V gene is TRBV5-1, the J gene TRBJ2-3, with unresolved D. The CDR3 nucleotides are TGCGCCAGCAGCTCGAAGGGTTTAGCAGATACGCAGTATTTT. Translated: CASSSKGLADTQYF.